A single count supports the clone carrying this T cell receptor beta chain. The source of the sample is a study of blood T cell repertoires in COVID-19. Profiled with immunoSEQ multiplex PCR; TCRdb holds only in-frame clones, not every one. Altogether approximately 300,000 clones are present, roughly 88% being singletons, with the ten largest covering roughly 4%. Two negative PCRs, clearance, or symptom resolution characterized the recovered Cohort 3 donors. The V and J ends lost 4 bases and 1 base respectively, with 13 bases between them. Germline values: CDR1 SNHLY, CDR2 FYNNEI. CDR3 length: 16 amino acids.

The sequenced material came from PBMCs or T cells enriched from blood (not recorded which). The sequence came from a woman aged 25 to 39 who had recovered from COVID-19. The chain recombines TRBV2 with TRBJ1-4; possible D gene TRBD1, 5 bases. The CDR3 nucleotides read TGTGCCAGCAGTGTTAGGGTCGGGGGAACTAATGAAAAACTGTTTTTT. Protein: CASSVRVGGTNEKLFF.